This TCR beta chain came from a study of CD8 T cells in ankylosing spondylitis. General observations from the study: It was reported that disease-linked clones were significantly enriched in matched ankylosing spondylitis synovial fluid. Made up of about eight highly homologous variants, a TCR beta motif appeared characteristic of ankylosing spondylitis blood.

Germline assignment: CDR1 SGDLS and CDR2 YYNGEE. Trimming at V came to 3 bases and at J to 6 bases, leaving 9 bases not matched to a gene. This CDR3 has 15 amino acids. Using its own MiXCR run on the 5' RACE reads, TCRdb lists one record per CDR3 protein. The sample consists of about 180,000 distinct CDR3 sequences, 9.8% of them appearing once. Concerning this clonotype itself: Its antigen is as yet unknown.

This clonotype was obtained from a female donor with ankylosing spondylitis or in good health (not recorded which). Sequenced material: blood, either unsorted or a sorted T cell fraction (not recorded which). J is TRBJ2-3 and V is TRBV9, with TRBD2 matching 8 bases. The CDR3 coding sequence is TGTGCCAGCAGCGGAACCACTAGCGGACCGGATACGCAGTATTTT. This sequence encodes CASSGTTSGPDTQYF.